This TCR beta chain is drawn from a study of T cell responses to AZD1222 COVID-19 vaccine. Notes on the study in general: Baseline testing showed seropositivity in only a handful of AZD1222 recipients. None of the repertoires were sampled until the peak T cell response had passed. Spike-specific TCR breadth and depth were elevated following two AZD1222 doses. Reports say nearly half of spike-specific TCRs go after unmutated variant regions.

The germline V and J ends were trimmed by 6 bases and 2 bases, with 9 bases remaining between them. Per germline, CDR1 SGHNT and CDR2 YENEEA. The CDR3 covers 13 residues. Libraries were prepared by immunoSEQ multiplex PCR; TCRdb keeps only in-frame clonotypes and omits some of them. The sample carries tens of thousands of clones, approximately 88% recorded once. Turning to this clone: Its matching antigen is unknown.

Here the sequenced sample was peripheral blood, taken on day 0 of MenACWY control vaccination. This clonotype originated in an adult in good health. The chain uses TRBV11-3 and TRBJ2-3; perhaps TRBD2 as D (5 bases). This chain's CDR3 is CASSRDTTDTQYF. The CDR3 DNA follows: TGTGCCAGCAGTCGGGATACCACAGATACGCAGTATTTT.